Listed below are T cell receptor beta chains from one sample, sequenced in a study of early T cells in non-severe SARS-CoV-2 infection. TCRdb processed the 5' RACE reads anew with MiXCR; each CDR3 protein has one entry. The sample has some 91,000 distinct CDR3 sequences, 13% seen once. The sequenced sample consisted of whole blood. The receptors shown here come from an adult who was a healthcare worker with PCR-confirmed SARS-CoV-2 infection or an uninfected control (not recorded which). The CDR3 runs from the conserved cysteine through the conserved F or W. D genes are given only for firm matches. Size tells how often a clone was seen (once, few, many) or the class of an expanded clone, and some rows leave it out.

J	size	V	D	CDR3	DNA
TRBJ1-2	many	TRBV20-1	.	CSAKTGNYGYTF	TGCAGTGCTAAGACAGGAAACTATGGCTACACCTTC
TRBJ2-3	.	TRBV3-1	.	CASTSGPTQYF	TGTGCCAGCACCTCCGGGCCTACGCAGTATTTT
TRBJ2-4	many	TRBV28	.	CASSLGTLAKNIQYF	TGTGCCAGCAGTTTGGGGACGTTAGCCAAAAACATTCAGTACTTC
TRBJ2-2	.	TRBV4-1	.	CASSQVSDTGELFF	TGCGCCAGCAGCCAAGTCTCGGACACCGGGGAGCTGTTTTTT
TRBJ1-2	few	TRBV2	.	CASSVGRADYGYTF	TGTGCCAGCAGTGTCGGGAGGGCTGACTATGGCTACACCTTC
TRBJ1-2	many	TRBV29-1	TRBD1	CSVYSSLRGLGYGYTF	TGCAGCGTTTATAGTTCCTTAAGGGGGCTCGGCTATGGCTACACCTTC
TRBJ2-1	many	TRBV20-1	TRBD2	CSARLAGDYNEQFF	TGCAGTGCGAGACTAGCGGGGGATTACAATGAGCAGTTCTTC
TRBJ2-5	few	TRBV7-2	TRBD1	CASSSQGVIETQYF	TGTGCCAGCAGCTCACAGGGGGTAATAGAGACCCAGTACTTC
TRBJ2-1	few	TRBV20-1	.	CSASRYNEQFF	TGCAGTGCTAGTCGGTACAATGAGCAGTTCTTC
TRBJ2-5	many	TRBV7-2	TRBD2	CASSLRRSGGQETQYF	TGTGCCAGCAGCCTTCGTAGGAGCGGGGGGCAAGAGACCCAGTACTTC